The 26 T cell receptor beta chains below all came from one sample that was sequenced in a study of blood T cells in healthy people across ages. Then a second PCR, running about 7 to 11 cycles, was carried out with a sample-barcoded 5' primer and a J-beta primer mix. TCRdb re-called the 5' RACE reads through MiXCR, storing one row per CDR3 protein. Altogether 1.4 million to 1.5 million distinct CDR3 sequences are present, 35% to 45% being singletons, with the ten largest covering 7.9%. The material sequenced was blood. Source of these receptors: a woman between 18 and 29 years old in good health.

This chain connects TRBV12-3 or TRBV12-4 to TRBJ1-4, with D unresolved. CDR3 length: 13 amino acids. Deletions cut 10 bases from V and 0 bases from J, with 9 bases between. DNA for the CDR3: TGTGCCACCGGCGGGGCAACTAATGAAAAACTGTTTTTT. Translation: CATGGATNEKLFF.

V and J are TRBV2 and TRBJ2-7; D might be TRBD2 (5 bases). The CDR3 runs to 17 residues. The germline gives CDR1 SNHLY, CDR2 FYNNEI. V lost 4 bases to trimming and J lost 2 bases, with 21 bases between them. CDR3 nucleotide sequence: TGTGCCAGCAGTGTAGCGCAGAACGACTGGTCCGCCTACGAGCAGTACTTC. It is translated as CASSVAQNDWSAYEQYF.

This clonotype was observed a handful of times. V gene TRBV2 combines with J gene TRBJ2-1; 7 positions agree with TRBD2. CDR3 length: 15 residues. Germline CDR1 is SNHLY and CDR2 is FYNNEI. J gave up 1 base and V 2 bases, and 2 bases lay outside the gene matches. The CDR3 region is CASSELGGSYNEQFF. The CDR3 nucleotides are TGTGCCAGCAGTGAATTGGGGGGGTCCTACAATGAGCAGTTCTTC.

This clonotype came up a few times. The chain links TRBV5-1 to TRBJ2-4; possible D gene TRBD1, 5 bases. Trimming removed 1 base from V and 2 bases from J, with 7 bases in between. Germline assignment: CDR1 SGHRS and CDR2 YFSETQ. This CDR3 has 14 residues. The CDR3 DNA follows: TGCGCCAGCAGCTTGACGGACACCAAAAACATTCAGTACTTC. This sequence encodes CASSLTDTKNIQYF.

This chain connects TRBV7-6 to TRBJ2-3; D call uncertain. In germline, CDR1 is SGHVS, CDR2 FNYEAQ. Trimming cost V 5 bases and J 4 bases, with 22 bases left between them. The CDR3 runs to 17 residues. CDR3 residues: CASSPVIGASASDTQYF. CDR3 nucleotides: TGTGCCAGCAGCCCAGTGATCGGTGCCTCGGCGTCAGATACGCAGTATTTT.

This clonotype was picked up a small number of times. The CDR3 region has the DNA TGTGCCATCAGTGAGATTGGGCTAGCGGGACACTATGGGACAGATACGCAGTATTTT. As protein: CAISEIGLAGHYGTDTQYF. This sequence joins TRBV10-3 and TRBJ2-3; 9 bases agree with TRBD2. Germline CDR1 and CDR2: ENHRY and SYGVKD. V dropped 2 bases and J dropped 3; count of bases not matched to a gene: 15. CDR3 length: 19 amino acids.

The chain has TRBV6-1 and TRBJ2-3; D gene unclear. V was pared by 5 bases and J by 6 bases, with 21 bases between. Germline lookup yields CDR1 MNHNS and CDR2 SASEGT. This CDR3 comprises 16 residues. This CDR3 reads CASSSPHMAYEDTQYF. In nucleotides, the CDR3 is TGTGCCAGCAGTTCCCCCCACATGGCGTACGAGGATACGCAGTATTTT.

This chain joins TRBV11-3 and TRBJ2-1; D is possibly TRBD2 (6 bases). Germline V gene lookup returns CDR1 SGHNT and CDR2 YENEEA. V shed 6 bases and J shed 9 bases, with 15 bases lying between them. The CDR3 runs to 13 residues. CDR3 residues: CASSIGGLGEQFF. The CDR3 nucleotides read TGTGCCAGCAGTATAGGAGGGCTGGGTGAGCAGTTCTTC. Filled out from reference TRBV11-3 and TRBJ2-1, the complete variable domain reads EAGVVQSPRYKIIEKKQPVAFWCNPISGHNTLYWYLQNLGQGPELLIRYENEEAVDDSQLPKDRFSAERLKGVDSTLKIQPAELGDSAVYLCASSIGGLGEQFFGPGTRLTVL.

The rearrangement uses TRBV5-1 and TRBJ2-2, with no clear D. The CDR3 is made up of 16 amino acids. V lost 0 bases and J 3 bases, leaving 12 bases between the germline ends. CDR1 is SGHRS and CDR2 is YFSETQ in the germline V gene. The CDR3 spells CASSLEGDIYTGELFF. Here the CDR3 DNA reads TGCGCCAGCAGCTTGGAAGGCGACATATACACCGGGGAGCTGTTTTTT.

V gene TRBV11-2 combines with J gene TRBJ2-7; 12 nucleotides match TRBD2. The J call is uncertain, as TRBJ2-5 better fits the DNA end. The germline V gene encodes CDR1 SGHAT and CDR2 FQNNGV. CDR3 length: 15 residues. CDR3 loop: CASSTWTSGEETQYF. DNA for the CDR3: TGTGCCAGCAGCACCTGGACTAGCGGGGAAGAGACCCAGTACTTC.

V usage is TRBV3-1 and J usage is TRBJ2-2; D gene uncertain. Trimming pared 2 bases from V and 10 bases from J, leaving 14 bases between. The length of the CDR3 is 14 residues. Germline values: CDR1 LGHDT, CDR2 YNNKEL (reference sequence). The DNA for the CDR3 is TGTGCCAGCAGCCAACCCCAACAATACGAGGAGCTGTTTTTT. Protein: CASSQPQQYEELFF.

The gene calls are TRBV5-1 and TRBJ2-1, with D possibly TRBD2 on 6 matching bases. V was clipped by 3 bases and J by 7 bases, with 20 bases between them. The CDR3 has 16 residues. Germline-derived CDR1 and CDR2 are SGHRS and YFSETQ. The CDR3 nucleotides are TGCGCCAGCAGCTACTGGACCGGGAGCCGCCGGAATGAGCAGTTCTTC. It yields the protein CASSYWTGSRRNEQFF.

The chain uses TRBV24-1 and TRBJ2-3; D possibly corresponds to TRBD1 (6 bases). Trimming cost V 8 bases and J 2 bases, with 13 bases left between them. The CDR3 length is 14 residues. Germline CDR1 is KGHDR and CDR2 is SFDVKD. CDR3 protein: CATIRGEPTDTQYF. The CDR3 region has the DNA TGTGCCACCATCAGGGGCGAACCCACAGATACGCAGTATTTT.

The chain has TRBV6-5 and TRBJ1-1, with 7 positions matching TRBD1. The V gene end was trimmed by 6 bases and the J gene end by 1 base; junction bases not matched to a gene: 5. Per germline, CDR1 MNHEY and CDR2 SVGAGI. The length of the CDR3 is 14 residues. The CDR3 nucleotides are TGTGCCAGCAGGGAAGGACAGGAGAACACTGAAGCTTTCTTT. Protein product: CASREGQENTEAFF.

The chain employs TRBV28 and TRBJ2-3; possibly TRBD1 for D (5 bases). Trimming cost V 5 bases and J 0 bases, with 12 bases left between them. Germline CDR1 is MDHEN and CDR2 is SYDVKM. This CDR3 comprises 15 residues. The CDR3 bases are TGTGCCAGCAGTCAACCGACAGCTAGCACAGATACGCAGTATTTT. Its translation: CASSQPTASTDTQYF.

V usage is TRBV4-1 and J usage is TRBJ1-2; 7 bases align to TRBD1. The CDR3 is made up of 16 amino acids. The junction had 13 bases not matched to a gene; V was cut back by 1 base and J by 8 bases. Looked up from germline, CDR1 is MGHRA and CDR2 is YSYEKL. The CDR3 DNA reads as TGCGCCAGCAGCCAAGGGTTCGGGAGGGGGCCGGGGGGCTACACCTTC. Protein: CASSQGFGRGPGGYTF.

The J gene is TRBJ2-5, the V gene TRBV11-2; the match to TRBD2 covers 14 bases. The J call is doubtful: the DNA matches TRBJ2-7 better. The CDR3 is 17 amino acids. Germline V gene data show CDR1 as SGHAT and CDR2 as FQNNGV. CDR3 sequence reads: CASSPRLAGGKLDEQYF. CDR3 in DNA: TGTGCCAGCAGCCCGAGACTAGCGGGGGGGAAGTTAGACGAGCAGTACTTC.

The CDR3 nucleotides are TGTGCCAGCAGTTTTACTACAGGGAATCAGCCCCAGCATTTT. Amino acid sequence: CASSFTTGNQPQHF. The rearrangement uses TRBV12-3 or TRBV12-4 and TRBJ1-5; maybe TRBD1 (6 bases). The V and J ends lost 3 bases and 4 bases respectively, with 10 bases between them. There are 14 residues in the CDR3.

The J gene is TRBJ2-1, the V gene TRBV20-1, with D possibly being TRBD1 or TRBD2 (5 bases each). The CDR3 totals 20 residues. V was shortened by 4 bases and J by 1 base, with 29 bases between the two germline ends. Germline V gene data show CDR1 as DFQATT and CDR2 as SNEGSKA (reference sequence). The CDR3 region is CSATGGWGTKDSSSYNEQFF. CDR3 nucleotides: TGCAGTGCTACTGGGGGTTGGGGTACTAAAGACAGTAGTTCCTACAATGAGCAGTTCTTC.

The chain recombines TRBV20-1 with TRBJ2-7, with 12 bases fitting TRBD2. The CDR3 spans 14 residues. Trimming took 5 bases from V and 4 from J; bases not matched to a gene: 6. Per germline, CDR1 DFQATT and CDR2 SNEGSKA (reference sequence). The CDR3, as DNA: TGCAGTGCTCCCCGAACTAGCGGGGGGTACGAGCAGTACTTC. Amino acid sequence: CSAPRTSGGYEQYF.

This clonotype was seen more than once but under ten times. Here the CDR3 reads CASTTYVEGETQYF. CDR3 bases: TGTGCCAGCACCACTTACGTCGAAGGGGAGACCCAGTACTTC. This chain links TRBV7-9 with TRBJ2-7; D remains ambiguous. The J call may not be correct, given that the DNA end is closer to TRBJ2-5. The CDR3 is 14 residues long. Germline lookup yields CDR1 SEHNR and CDR2 FQNEAQ (reference sequence).

This clonotype was recorded a few times. CDR3 sequence reads: CASSYSETRLGRNEQFF. The CDR3 bases are TGTGCCAGCAGTTACTCCGAGACTAGATTAGGTCGCAATGAGCAGTTCTTC. The gene calls are TRBV6-2 or TRBV6-3 and TRBJ2-1; D is perhaps TRBD2 (6 bases). V was cut by 0 bases and J by 6 bases, with 18 bases left in between. The germline V gene encodes CDR1 MNHEY and CDR2 SVGEGT. This CDR3 region has 17 residues.

This clonotype has more than one count but fewer than ten. This chain connects TRBV20-1 to TRBJ2-7, with TRBD2 identical over 8 bases. The V gene's germline CDR1 is DFQATT and CDR2 SNEGSKA (reference sequence). This CDR3 is built from 13 residues. V lost 3 bases and J lost 3; bases outside the gene matches: 4. CDR3 DNA: TGCAGTGCTAGCATAGCGGGATTCTACGAGCAGTACTTC. Residues: CSASIAGFYEQYF.

The CDR3 DNA reads as TGTGCCAGCAGCTTAGCGGTGGTTGGCTACACCTTC. Amino acid sequence: CASSLAVVGYTF. J is TRBJ1-2 and V is TRBV7-9, with D unresolved. The CDR3 has 12 residues. Trimming left V 0 bases short and J 7 bases short, with 6 bases between. Germline V gene sequence: CDR1 SEHNR, CDR2 FQNEAQ (reference sequence).

The rearrangement uses TRBV4-1 and TRBJ1-3, with D maybe TRBD1 (5 bases). Trimming removed 0 bases from V and 1 base from J, with 7 bases in between. This CDR3 region has 15 residues. Germline values: CDR1 MGHRA, CDR2 YSYEKL. CDR3 DNA: TGCGCCAGCAGCCAAGAGGGGGTTTCTGGAAACACCATATATTTT. Translating it yields CASSQEGVSGNTIYF.

Only a few counts were recorded for this clonotype. Mismatch with germline at one junction end may stem from a read error. This chain uses TRBV3-1 with TRBJ1-1; D is unclear. The germline V gene has CDR1 LGHDT and CDR2 YNNKEL (reference sequence). CDR3 length: 13 residues. This CDR3 reads CASGHTPNTEAFF. Written as DNA, the CDR3 is TGTGCCAGCGGCCATACCCCGAACACTGAAGCTTTCTTT. The whole variable domain, filled in from reference TRBV3-1 and TRBJ1-1, reads DTAVSQTPKYLVTQMGNDKSIKCEQNLGHDTMYWYKQDSKKFLKIMFSYNNKELIINETVPNRFSPKSPDKAHLNLHINSLELGDSAVYFCASGHTPNTEAFFGQGTRLTVV.